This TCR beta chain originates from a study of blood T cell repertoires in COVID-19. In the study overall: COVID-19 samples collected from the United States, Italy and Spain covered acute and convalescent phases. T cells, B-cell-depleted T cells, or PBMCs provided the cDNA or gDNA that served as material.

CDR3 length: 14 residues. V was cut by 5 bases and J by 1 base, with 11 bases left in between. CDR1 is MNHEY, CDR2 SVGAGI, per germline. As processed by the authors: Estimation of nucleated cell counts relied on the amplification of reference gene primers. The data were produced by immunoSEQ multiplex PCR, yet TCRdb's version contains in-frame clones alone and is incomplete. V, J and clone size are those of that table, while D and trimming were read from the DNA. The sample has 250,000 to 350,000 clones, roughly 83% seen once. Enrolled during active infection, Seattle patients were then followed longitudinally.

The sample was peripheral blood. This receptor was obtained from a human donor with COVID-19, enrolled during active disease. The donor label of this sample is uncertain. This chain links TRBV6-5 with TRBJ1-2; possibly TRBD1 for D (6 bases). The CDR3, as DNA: TGTGCCAGCAGTACCAGACAGGTTAACTATGGCTACACCTTC. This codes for CASSTRQVNYGYTF.